This TCR beta chain stems from a study of blood T cell repertoires in COVID-19. Study as a whole: The origin of the acute and convalescent COVID-19 samples was the United States, Italy and Spain.

The CDR3 has 14 residues. V lost 1 base and J lost 2, with 10 bases in between. Per the germline V gene, CDR1 is SGHRS and CDR2 is YFSETQ. Using immunoSEQ multiplex PCR, the repertoire was profiled, and TCRdb retains in-frame clones only, with some absent. The sample contains around 40,000 clones, around 87% of which appear only once. The receptor's source is a man aged 45-65 years with active or convalescent COVID-19. The sequenced sample consisted of peripheral blood. This sequence joins TRBV5-1 and TRBJ2-7; no definite D call. The CDR3 is CASSLLGRPYEQYF. The CDR3 DNA reads as TGCGCCAGCAGCTTGCTGGGCCGGCCCTACGAGCAGTACTTC.